The TCR beta chain under discussion was sequenced for a study of blood T cell repertoires in COVID-19. For the study at large: Samples of COVID-19 (acute and convalescent) were obtained from the United States, Italy and Spain. The analysed material was cDNA or gDNA that came from T cells, B-cell-depleted T cells, or PBMCs.

TCRdb keeps only in-frame clones here, not all; method: immunoSEQ multiplex PCR. Among about 240,000 clones listed, around 84% were seen once. This clone was seen a few times. V trimming: 4 bases; J trimming: 0 bases; junction bases outside the gene matches: 14. From germline, CDR1 is LGHNA and CDR2 YSLEER. The CDR3 consists of 19 residues. This receptor was taken from a woman aged 18-29 years with acute or convalescent COVID-19. The sequenced sample was peripheral blood. V and J are TRBV4-3 and TRBJ1-1, with TRBD1 identical over 10 bases. The CDR3 protein is CASSPGTGVTWELNTEAFF. In nucleotides, the CDR3 is TGCGCCAGCAGCCCCGGGACAGGGGTTACCTGGGAGTTGAACACTGAAGCTTTCTTT.